This TCR beta chain is from a study of pediatric ulcerative colitis. The assay was immunoSEQ multiplex PCR, and TCRdb's table has in-frame clones only and misses some. Of approximately 32,000 clones detected, roughly four fifths appear once; the ten largest clones hold roughly 4.3%. Sequencing was done on a sample of blood. The sequence derives from a boy between 10 and 17 years old with severe ulcerative colitis.

The CDR3 DNA reads as TGTGCCAGTAGTTCCAGCTGGGGTCCGGGCGAGCAGTACTTC. This encodes CASSSSWGPGEQYF. This sequence joins TRBV19 and TRBJ2-7; no reliable D call. Between the trimmed V and J ends, which lost 5 bases and 6 bases, there was a span of 17 bases. Germline lookup yields CDR1 LNHDA and CDR2 SQIVND (reference sequence). The CDR3 sequence is 14 residues long. Full variable domain (missing parts from reference TRBV19 and TRBJ2-7): DGGITQSPKYLFRKEGQNVTLSCEQNLNHDAMYWYRQDPGQGLRLIYYSQIVNDFQKGDIAEGYSVSREKKESFPLTVTSAQKNPTAFYLCASSSSWGPGEQYFGPGTRLTVT.